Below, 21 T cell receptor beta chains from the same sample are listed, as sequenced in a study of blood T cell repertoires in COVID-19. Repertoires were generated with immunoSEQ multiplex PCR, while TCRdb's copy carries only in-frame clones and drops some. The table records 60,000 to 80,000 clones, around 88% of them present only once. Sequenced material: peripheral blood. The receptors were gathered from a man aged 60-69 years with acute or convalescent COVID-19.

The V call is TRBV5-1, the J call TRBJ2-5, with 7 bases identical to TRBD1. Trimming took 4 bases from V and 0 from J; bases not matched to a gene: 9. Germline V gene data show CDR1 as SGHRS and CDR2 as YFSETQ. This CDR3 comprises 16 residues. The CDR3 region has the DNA TGCGCCAGCAGCCGGACAGGCTTTGCGAACCAAGAGACCCAGTACTTC. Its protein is CASSRTGFANQETQYF. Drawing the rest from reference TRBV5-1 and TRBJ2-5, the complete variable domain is KAGVTQTPRYLIKTRGQQVTLSCSPISGHRSVSWYQQTPGQGLQFLFEYFSETQRNKGNFPGRFSGRQFSNSRSEMNVSTLELGDSALYLCASSRTGFANQETQYFGPGTRLLVL.

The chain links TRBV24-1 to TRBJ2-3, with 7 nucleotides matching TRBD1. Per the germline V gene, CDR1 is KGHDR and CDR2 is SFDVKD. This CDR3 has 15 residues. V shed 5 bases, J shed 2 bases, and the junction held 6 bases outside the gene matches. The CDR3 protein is CATSVARGNTDTQYF. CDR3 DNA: TGTGCCACCAGTGTGGCCAGGGGGAACACAGATACGCAGTATTTT.

CDR3 loop: CASSLGSGSTDTQYF. In DNA form, the CDR3 reads TGTGCCAGCAGCTTGGGTTCGGGGAGCACAGATACGCAGTATTTT. This chain joins TRBV5-4 and TRBJ2-3; maybe TRBD2 (5 bases). V shed 0 bases and J shed 0 bases, with 8 bases lying between them. Germline assignment: CDR1 SGHNT and CDR2 YYREEE (reference sequence). The CDR3 sequence is 15 residues long. Drawing the rest from reference TRBV5-4 and TRBJ2-3, the complete variable domain is ETGVTQSPTHLIKTRGQQVTLRCSSQSGHNTVSWYQQALGQGPQFIFQYYREEENGRGNFPPRFSGLQFPNYSSELNVNALELDDSALYLCASSLGSGSTDTQYFGPGTRLTVL.

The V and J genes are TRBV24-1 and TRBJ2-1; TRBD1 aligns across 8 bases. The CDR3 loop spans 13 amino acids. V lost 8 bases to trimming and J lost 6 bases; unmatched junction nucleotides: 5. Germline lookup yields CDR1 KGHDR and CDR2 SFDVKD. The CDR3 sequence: CATKGTGPNEQFF. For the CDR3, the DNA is TGTGCCACCAAGGGGACAGGACCCAATGAGCAGTTCTTC.

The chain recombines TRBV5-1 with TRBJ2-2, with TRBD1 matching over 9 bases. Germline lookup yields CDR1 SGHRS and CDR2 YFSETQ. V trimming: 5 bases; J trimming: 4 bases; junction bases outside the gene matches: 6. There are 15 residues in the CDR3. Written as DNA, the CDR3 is TGCGCCAGCAGGGCCGGGACAGGGTTCACCGGGGAGCTGTTTTTT. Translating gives CASRAGTGFTGELFF.

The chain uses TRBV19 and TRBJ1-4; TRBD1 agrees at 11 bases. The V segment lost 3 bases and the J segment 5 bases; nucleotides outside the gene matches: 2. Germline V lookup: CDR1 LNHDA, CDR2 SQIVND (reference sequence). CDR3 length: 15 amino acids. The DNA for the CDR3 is TGTGCCAGTAGTATGGGGACAGGGGGGAATGAAAAACTGTTTTTT. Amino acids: CASSMGTGGNEKLFF.

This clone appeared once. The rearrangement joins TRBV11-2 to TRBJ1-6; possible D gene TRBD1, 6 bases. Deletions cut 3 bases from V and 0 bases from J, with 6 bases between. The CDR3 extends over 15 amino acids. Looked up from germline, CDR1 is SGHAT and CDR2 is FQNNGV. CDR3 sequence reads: CASSFRGSYNSPLHF. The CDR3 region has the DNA TGTGCCAGCAGCTTCAGGGGCTCCTATAATTCACCCCTCCACTTT.

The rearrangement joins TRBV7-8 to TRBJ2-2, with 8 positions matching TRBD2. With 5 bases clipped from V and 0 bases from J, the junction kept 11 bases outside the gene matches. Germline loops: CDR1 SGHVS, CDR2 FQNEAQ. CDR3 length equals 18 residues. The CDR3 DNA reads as TGTGCCAGCAGCCCCCGTGACTTTAGCGGGACGAACACCGGGGAGCTGTTTTTT. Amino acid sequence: CASSPRDFSGTNTGELFF.

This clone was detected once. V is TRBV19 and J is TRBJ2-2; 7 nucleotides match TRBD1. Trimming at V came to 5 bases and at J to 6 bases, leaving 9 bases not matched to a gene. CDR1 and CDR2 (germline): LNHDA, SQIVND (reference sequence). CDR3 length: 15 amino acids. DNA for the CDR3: TGTGCCAGTAGTCGACAGGGTGGTAGTTCCGGGGAGCTGTTTTTT. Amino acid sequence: CASSRQGGSSGELFF.

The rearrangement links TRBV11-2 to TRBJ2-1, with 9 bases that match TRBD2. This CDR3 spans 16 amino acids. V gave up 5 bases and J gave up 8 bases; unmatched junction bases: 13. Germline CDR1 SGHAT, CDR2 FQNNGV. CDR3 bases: TGTGCCAGCAGCCCCCTCGGGAGCGGGAGGTTCTATGAGCAGTTCTTC. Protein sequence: CASSPLGSGRFYEQFF.

CDR3 loop: CASSYGANTEAFF. The CDR3 nucleotides read TGTGCCAGCAGCTATGGGGCTAACACTGAAGCTTTCTTT. The genes are TRBV9 and TRBJ1-1; D possibly corresponds to TRBD1 (5 bases). Germline CDR1 is SGDLS and CDR2 is YYNGEE. CDR3 length equals 13 residues. Trimming shortened V by 4 bases and J by 2 bases, and 9 bases separated the two germline ends.

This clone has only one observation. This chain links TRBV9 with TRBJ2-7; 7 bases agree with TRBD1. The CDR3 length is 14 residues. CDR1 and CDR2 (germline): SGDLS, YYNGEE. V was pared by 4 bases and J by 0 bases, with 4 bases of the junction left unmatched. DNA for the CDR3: TGTGCCAGCAGCACTCGGGACAGCTCCTACGAGCAGTACTTC. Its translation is CASSTRDSSYEQYF.

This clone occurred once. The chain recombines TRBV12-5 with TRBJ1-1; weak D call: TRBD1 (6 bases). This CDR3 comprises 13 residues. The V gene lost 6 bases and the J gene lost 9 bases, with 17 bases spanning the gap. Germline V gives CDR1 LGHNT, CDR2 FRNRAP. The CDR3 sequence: CASGPGQQQKAFF. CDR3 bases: TGTGCTAGTGGCCCTGGACAGCAACAGAAAGCTTTCTTT. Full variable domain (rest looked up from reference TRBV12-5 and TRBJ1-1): DARVTQTPRHKVTEMGQEVTMRCQPILGHNTVFWYRQTMMQGLELLAYFRNRAPLDDSGMPKDRFSAEMPDATLATLKIQPSEPRDSAVYFCASGPGQQQKAFFGQGTRLTVV.

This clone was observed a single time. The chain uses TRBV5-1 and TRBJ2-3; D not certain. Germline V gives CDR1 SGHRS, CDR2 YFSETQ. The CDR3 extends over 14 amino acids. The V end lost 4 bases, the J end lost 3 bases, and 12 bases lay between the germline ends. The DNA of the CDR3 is TGCGCCAGCAGCCCGGAGAGTGAAACAGATACGCAGTATTTT. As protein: CASSPESETDTQYF.

DNA of the CDR3: TGCGCCAGCAGCAACCGGGACAGGGGACTCTCCTACAATGAGCAGTTCTTC. The encoded protein is CASSNRDRGLSYNEQFF. This chain uses TRBV5-1 with TRBJ2-1, with 10 bases fitting TRBD1. The CDR3 is made up of 17 amino acids. J gave up 0 bases and V 4 bases, and 7 bases lay outside the gene matches. Germline CDR1 is SGHRS and CDR2 is YFSETQ.

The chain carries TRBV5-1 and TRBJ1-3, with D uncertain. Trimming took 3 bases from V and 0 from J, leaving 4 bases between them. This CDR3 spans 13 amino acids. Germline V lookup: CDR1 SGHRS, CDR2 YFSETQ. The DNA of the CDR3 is TGCGCCAGCAGCTATAACTCTGGAAACACCATATATTTT. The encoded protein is CASSYNSGNTIYF.

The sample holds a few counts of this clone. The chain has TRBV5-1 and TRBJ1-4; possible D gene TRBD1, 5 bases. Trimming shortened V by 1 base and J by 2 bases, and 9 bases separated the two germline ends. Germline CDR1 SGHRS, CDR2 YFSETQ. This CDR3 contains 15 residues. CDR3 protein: CASSLIGGTNEKLFF. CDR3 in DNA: TGCGCCAGCAGCTTGATCGGGGGGACTAATGAAAAACTGTTTTTT.

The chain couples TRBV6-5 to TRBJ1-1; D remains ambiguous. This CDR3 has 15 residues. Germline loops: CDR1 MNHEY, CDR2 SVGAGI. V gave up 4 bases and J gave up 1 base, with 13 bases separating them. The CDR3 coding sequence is TGTGCCAGCAGTTCACTCTCGCCCGGGAACACTGAAGCTTTCTTT. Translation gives CASSSLSPGNTEAFF.

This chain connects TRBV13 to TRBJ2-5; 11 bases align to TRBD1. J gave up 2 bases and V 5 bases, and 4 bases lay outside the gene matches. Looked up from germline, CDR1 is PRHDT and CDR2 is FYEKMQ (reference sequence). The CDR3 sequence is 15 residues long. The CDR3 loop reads CASSLGQGVQETQYF. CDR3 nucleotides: TGTGCCAGCAGCCTGGGACAGGGGGTACAAGAGACCCAGTACTTC.

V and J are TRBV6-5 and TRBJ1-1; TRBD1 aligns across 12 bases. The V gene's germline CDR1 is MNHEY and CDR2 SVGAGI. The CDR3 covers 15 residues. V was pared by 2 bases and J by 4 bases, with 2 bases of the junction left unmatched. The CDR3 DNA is TGTGCCAGCAGTTACCAGGGACAGGGGGCCACTGAAGCTTTCTTT. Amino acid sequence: CASSYQGQGATEAFF.

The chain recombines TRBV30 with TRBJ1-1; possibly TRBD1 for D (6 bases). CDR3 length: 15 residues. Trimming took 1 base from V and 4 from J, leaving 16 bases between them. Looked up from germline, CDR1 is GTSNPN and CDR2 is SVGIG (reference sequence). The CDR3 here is CAWSARGRRGTEAFF. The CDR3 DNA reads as TGTGCCTGGAGTGCAAGGGGGAGACGGGGCACTGAAGCTTTCTTT.